This T cell receptor (beta chain) originates from a study of radiation and T cells in renal cell carcinoma. Sample time point: baseline pretreatment blood. Regarding treatment: 15 Gy SBRT to primary tumor, nephrectomy 4 weeks later. After SBRT, blood was collected at 2 and 4 weeks, plus baseline. A word on this clone: No antigen is known for it.

Study-wide findings and caveats: From baseline, blood top tumor clonotypes peaked at 2 weeks post-radiation.

Using immunoSEQ multiplex PCR, the repertoire was profiled, and TCRdb retains in-frame clones only, with some absent. The sample lists some 95,000 clones; approximately 86% were seen once. Germline CDR1 reads SGHRS; CDR2 reads YFSETQ. Trimming stripped 3 bases from V and 2 bases from J, with 9 bases between. This CDR3 comprises 13 residues. Source: blood, taken from a patient whose treatment included radiotherapy and nephrectomy. This TCR derives from a man between 50 and 59 years old with renal cell carcinoma. The gene calls are TRBV5-1 and TRBJ2-7; D perhaps matches TRBD2 (6 bases). The CDR3 DNA follows: TGCGCCAGCAGCTCCCGGGGGACCTACGAGCAGTACTTC. Translation gives CASSSRGTYEQYF.